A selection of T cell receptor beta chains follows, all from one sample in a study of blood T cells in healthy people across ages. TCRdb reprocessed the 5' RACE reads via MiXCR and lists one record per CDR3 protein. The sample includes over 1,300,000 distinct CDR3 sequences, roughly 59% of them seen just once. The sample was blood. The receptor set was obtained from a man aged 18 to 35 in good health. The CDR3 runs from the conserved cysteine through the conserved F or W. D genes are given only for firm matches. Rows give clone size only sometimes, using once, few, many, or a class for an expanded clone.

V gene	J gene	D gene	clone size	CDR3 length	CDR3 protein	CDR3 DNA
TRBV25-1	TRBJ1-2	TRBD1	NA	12	CASLQGARGYTF	TGTGCCAGCCTACAGGGGGCGCGTGGCTACACCTTC
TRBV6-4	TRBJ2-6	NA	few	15	CASSDTGDGANVLTF	TGTGCCAGCAGTGACACCGGGGATGGGGCCAACGTCCTGACTTTC
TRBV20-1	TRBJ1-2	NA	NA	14	CSARGQAANYGYTF	TGCAGTGCTAGAGGGCAGGCAGCTAACTATGGCTACACCTTC
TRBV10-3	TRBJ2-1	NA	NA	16	CAISESSGYQYNEQFF	TGTGCCATCAGTGAGTCGTCAGGGTACCAATACAATGAGCAGTTCTTC
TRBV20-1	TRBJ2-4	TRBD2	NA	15	CSAGPSGGRKNIQYF	TGCAGTGCAGGACCCAGCGGGGGGCGAAAAAACATTCAGTACTTC
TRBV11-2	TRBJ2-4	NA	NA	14	CASSLGGLGNIQYF	TGTGCCAGCAGCTTGGGGGGGCTGGGAAACATTCAGTACTTC
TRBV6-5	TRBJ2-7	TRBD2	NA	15	CASNPSGLAGYEQYF	TGTGCCAGCAATCCCTCTGGACTAGCGGGTTACGAGCAGTACTTC
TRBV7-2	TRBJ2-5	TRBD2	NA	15	CASSLDSGGHNEQYF	TGTGCCAGCAGCTTAGATAGCGGGGGCCACAATGAGCAGTACTTC
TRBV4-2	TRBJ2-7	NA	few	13	CASSQDVGGEQYF	TGTGCCAGCAGCCAAGATGTAGGAGGGGAGCAGTACTTC
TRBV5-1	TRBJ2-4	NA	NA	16	CASSLVAEGIGYERYF	NA
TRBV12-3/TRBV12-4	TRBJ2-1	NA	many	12	CASSFSGYEQFF	TGTGCCAGCAGTTTTTCGGGCTATGAGCAGTTCTTC
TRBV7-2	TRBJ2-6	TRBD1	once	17	CASSFLSGGAGANVLTF	TGTGCCAGCAGCTTCCTGTCAGGGGGCGCTGGGGCCAACGTCCTGACTTTC
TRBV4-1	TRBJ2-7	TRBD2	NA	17	CASSQGPVSTSFHEQYF	TGCGCCAGCAGCCAAGGTCCGGTATCGACTAGCTTCCACGAGCAGTACTTC
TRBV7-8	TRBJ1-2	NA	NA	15	CASSSDSQSNYGYTF	TGTGCCAGCAGCTCCGACTCCCAGAGCAACTATGGCTACACCTTC
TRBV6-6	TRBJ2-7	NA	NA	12	CAGSLTIYEQYF	TGTGCCGGCAGTCTTACTATCTACGAGCAGTACTTC
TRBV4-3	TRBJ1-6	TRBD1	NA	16	CASSQEGTAYNSPLHF	TGCGCCAGCAGCCAAGAAGGGACAGCCTATAATTCACCCCTCCACTTT
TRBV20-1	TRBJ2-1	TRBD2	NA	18	CSASAATWGLAVYNEQFF	TGCAGTGCTAGTGCGGCGACATGGGGACTAGCGGTCTACAATGAGCAGTTCTTC
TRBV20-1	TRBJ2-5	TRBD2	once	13	CSGTLAGVETQYF	TGCAGTGGTACACTAGCGGGAGTTGAGACCCAGTACTTC
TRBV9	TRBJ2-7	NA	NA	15	CASSVAALSSYEQYF	TGTGCCAGCAGCGTAGCCGCGTTGAGCTCCTACGAGCAGTACTTC
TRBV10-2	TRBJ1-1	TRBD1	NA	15	CASRDRGELNTEAFF	TGCGCCAGCCGGGACAGGGGCGAACTGAACACTGAAGCTTTCTTT
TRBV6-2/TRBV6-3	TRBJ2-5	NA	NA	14	CASSYTPTGETQYF	TGTGCCAGCAGTTACACGCCTACCGGGGAGACCCAGTACTTC
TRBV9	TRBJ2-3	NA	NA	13	CASSVRPPDTQYF	TGTGCCAGCAGCGTACGGCCACCGGATACGCAGTATTTT
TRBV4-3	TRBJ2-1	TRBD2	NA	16	CASSHLKAGGRNEQFF	TGCGCCAGCAGCCACCTTAAAGCGGGGGGGCGTAATGAGCAGTTCTTC
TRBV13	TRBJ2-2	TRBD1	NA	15	CASSLGQSNTGELFF	TGTGCCAGCAGCTTGGGACAGTCGAACACCGGGGAGCTGTTTTTT
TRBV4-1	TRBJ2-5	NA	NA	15	CASSQGGTFRETQYF	TGCGCCAGCAGCCAAGGCGGGACTTTTCGAGAGACCCAGTACTTC
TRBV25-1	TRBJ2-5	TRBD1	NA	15	CASRPGQGATETQYF	TGTGCCAGCCGCCCCGGACAGGGGGCAACGGAGACCCAGTACTTC